This TCR beta chain was recorded in a study of graft-versus-host responses after intestinal transplantation. Notes on the study in general: Researchers found peak circulating GvH clone levels linked to early post-transplant HvG declines. Where graft-donor T cell macrochimerism was present, patients had high graft-versus-host to host-versus-graft clonal ratios in allografts.

Germline V gene lookup returns CDR1 MDHEN and CDR2 SYDVKM. The CDR3 loop spans 13 amino acids. After removal of 9 bases from V and 2 bases from J, the junction contained 1 base not matched to a gene. To note about this clone: Its antigen is not identified.

Libraries were prepared by immunoSEQ multiplex PCR; TCRdb keeps only in-frame clonotypes and omits some of them. This sample has approximately 75,000 clones, with nearly 90% found just once. The chain combines TRBV28 with TRBJ2-1; 10 bases agree with TRBD2. This sample comprised unstimulated CD8+ T cells sorted from spleen or lymph node cells, obtained before transplant. The clonotype was recovered from a human donor who was the organ donor for an intestinal transplant. In DNA, the CDR3 is TGTGCCAGTGGGACTAGCGCCTACAATGAGCAGTTCTTC. Protein product: CASGTSAYNEQFF. Drawing the rest from reference TRBV28 and TRBJ2-1, the complete variable domain is DVKVTQSSRYLVKRTGEKVFLECVQDMDHENMFWYRQDPGLGLRLIYFSYDVKMKEKGDIPEGYSVSREKKERFSLILESASTNQTSMYLCASGTSAYNEQFFGPGTRLTVL.